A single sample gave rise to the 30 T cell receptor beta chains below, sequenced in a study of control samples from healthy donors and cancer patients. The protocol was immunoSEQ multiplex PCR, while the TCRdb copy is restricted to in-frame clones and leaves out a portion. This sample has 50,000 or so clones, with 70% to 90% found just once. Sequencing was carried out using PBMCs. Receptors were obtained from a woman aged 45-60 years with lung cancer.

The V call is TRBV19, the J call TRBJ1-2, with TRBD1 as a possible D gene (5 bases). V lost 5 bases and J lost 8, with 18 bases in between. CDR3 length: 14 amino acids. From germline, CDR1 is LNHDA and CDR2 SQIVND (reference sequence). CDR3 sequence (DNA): TGTGCCAGTAGTGCGCCCGGGACCCCCGGGGGCTACACCTTC. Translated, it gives CASSAPGTPGGYTF.

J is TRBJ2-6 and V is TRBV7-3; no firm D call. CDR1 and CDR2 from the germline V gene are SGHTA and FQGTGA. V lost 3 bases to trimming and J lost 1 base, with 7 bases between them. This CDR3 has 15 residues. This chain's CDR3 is CASSFEPSGANVLTF. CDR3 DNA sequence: TGTGCCAGCAGCTTCGAGCCATCTGGGGCCAACGTCCTGACTTTC.

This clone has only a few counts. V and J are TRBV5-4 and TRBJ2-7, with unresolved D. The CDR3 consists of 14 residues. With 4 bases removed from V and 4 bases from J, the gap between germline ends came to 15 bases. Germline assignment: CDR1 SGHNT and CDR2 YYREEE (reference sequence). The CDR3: CASSLDPTRYEQYF. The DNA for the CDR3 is TGTGCCAGCAGCCTGGACCCGACGCGGTACGAGCAGTACTTC.

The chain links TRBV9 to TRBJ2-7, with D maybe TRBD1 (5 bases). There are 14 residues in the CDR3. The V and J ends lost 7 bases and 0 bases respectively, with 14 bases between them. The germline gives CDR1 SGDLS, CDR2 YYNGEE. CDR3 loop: CASAGSTFSYEQYF. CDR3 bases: TGTGCCAGCGCAGGGTCGACCTTCTCCTACGAGCAGTACTTC.

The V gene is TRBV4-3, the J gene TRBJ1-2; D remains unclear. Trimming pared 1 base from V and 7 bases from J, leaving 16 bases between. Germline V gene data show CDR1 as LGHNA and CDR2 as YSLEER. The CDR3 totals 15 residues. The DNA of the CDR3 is TGCGCCAGCAGCCAAGGTTTGCAGATTAGCAGTGGCTACACCTTC. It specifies CASSQGLQISSGYTF.

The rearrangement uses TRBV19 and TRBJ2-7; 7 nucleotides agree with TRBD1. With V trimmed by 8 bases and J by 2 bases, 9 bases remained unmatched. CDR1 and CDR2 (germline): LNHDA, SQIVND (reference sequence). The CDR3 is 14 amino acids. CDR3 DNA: TGTGCCAGTGCCCACCGACAGGGTACCTACGAGCAGTACTTC. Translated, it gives CASAHRQGTYEQYF.

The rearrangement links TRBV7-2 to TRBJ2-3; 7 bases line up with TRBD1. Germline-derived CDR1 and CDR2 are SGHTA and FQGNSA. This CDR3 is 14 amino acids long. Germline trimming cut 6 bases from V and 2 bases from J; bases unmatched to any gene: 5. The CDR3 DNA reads TGTGCCAGCAGTTTCACAGGGGTCACAGATACGCAGTATTTT. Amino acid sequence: CASSFTGVTDTQYF.

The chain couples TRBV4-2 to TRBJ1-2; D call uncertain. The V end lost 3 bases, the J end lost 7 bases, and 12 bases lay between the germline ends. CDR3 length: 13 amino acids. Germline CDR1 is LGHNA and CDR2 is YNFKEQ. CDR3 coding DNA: TGTGCCAGCAGCCATGGGCCGGGTGGTGGCTACACCTTC. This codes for CASSHGPGGGYTF.

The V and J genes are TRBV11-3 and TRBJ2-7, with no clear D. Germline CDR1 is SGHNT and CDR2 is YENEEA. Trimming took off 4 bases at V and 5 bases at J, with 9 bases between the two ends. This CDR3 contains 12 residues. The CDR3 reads CASSSKENEQYF. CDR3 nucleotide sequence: TGTGCCAGCAGCTCTAAGGAGAACGAGCAGTACTTC.

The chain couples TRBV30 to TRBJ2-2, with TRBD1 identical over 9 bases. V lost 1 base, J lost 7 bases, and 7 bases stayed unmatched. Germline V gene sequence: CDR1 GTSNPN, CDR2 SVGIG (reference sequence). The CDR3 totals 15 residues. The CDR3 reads CAWSGTGGWIGELFF. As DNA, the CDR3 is TGTGCCTGGAGTGGCACAGGGGGCTGGATCGGGGAGCTGTTTTTT.

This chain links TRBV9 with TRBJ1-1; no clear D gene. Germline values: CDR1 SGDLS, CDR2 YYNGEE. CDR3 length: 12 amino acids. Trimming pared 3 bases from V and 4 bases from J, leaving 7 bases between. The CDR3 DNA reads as TGTGCCAGCAGCGAATTGGGCACTGAAGCTTTCTTT. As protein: CASSELGTEAFF.

The CDR3: CAWRRVSYEQYF. CDR3 nucleotides: TGTGCCTGGAGAAGGGTTTCCTACGAGCAGTACTTC. The chain joins TRBV30 to TRBJ2-7; D is uncertain. The CDR3 sequence is 12 residues long. V lost 3 bases and J 1 base, leaving 7 bases between the germline ends. Germline CDR1 and CDR2: GTSNPN and SVGIG (reference sequence).

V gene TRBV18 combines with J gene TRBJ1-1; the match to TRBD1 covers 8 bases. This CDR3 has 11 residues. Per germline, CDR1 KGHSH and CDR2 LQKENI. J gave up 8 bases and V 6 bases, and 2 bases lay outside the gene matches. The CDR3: CASSRTGEAFF. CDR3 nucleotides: TGTGCCAGCTCGAGGACAGGGGAAGCTTTCTTT.

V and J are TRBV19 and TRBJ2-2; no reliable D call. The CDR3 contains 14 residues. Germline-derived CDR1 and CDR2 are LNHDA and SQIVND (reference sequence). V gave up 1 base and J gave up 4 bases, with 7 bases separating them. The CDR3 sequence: CASSIAGFTGELFF. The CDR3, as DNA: TGTGCCAGTAGTATAGCCGGGTTCACCGGGGAGCTGTTTTTT.

CDR3 DNA sequence: TGTGCCAGCAGCTTAGTGGGTAGCGGGGGACTTGAGCAGTTCTTC. Residues: CASSLVGSGGLEQFF. The chain recombines TRBV11-2 with TRBJ2-1; 9 nucleotides align to TRBD2. Trimming took 1 base from V and 9 from J; bases not matched to a gene: 7. CDR3 size: 15 residues. Germline V lookup: CDR1 SGHAT, CDR2 FQNNGV.

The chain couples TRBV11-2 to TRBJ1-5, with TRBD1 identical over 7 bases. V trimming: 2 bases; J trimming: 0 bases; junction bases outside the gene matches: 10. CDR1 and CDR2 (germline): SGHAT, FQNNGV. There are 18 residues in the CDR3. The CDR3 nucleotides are TGTGCCAGCAGCTTAAACTTCGGGACAGATTATAGCAATCAGCCCCAGCATTTT. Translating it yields CASSLNFGTDYSNQPQHF.

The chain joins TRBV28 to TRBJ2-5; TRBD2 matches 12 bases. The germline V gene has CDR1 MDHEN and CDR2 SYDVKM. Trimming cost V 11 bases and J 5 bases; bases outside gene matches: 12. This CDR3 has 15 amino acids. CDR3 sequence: CAGASASGGAETQYF. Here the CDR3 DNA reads TGTGCCGGAGCATCTGCTAGCGGGGGGGCTGAGACCCAGTACTTC. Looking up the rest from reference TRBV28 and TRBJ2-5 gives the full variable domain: DVKVTQSSRYLVKRTGEKVFLECVQDMDHENMFWYRQDPGLGLRLIYFSYDVKMKEKGDIPEGYSVSREKKERFSLILESASTNQTSMYLCAGASASGGAETQYFGPGTRLLVL.

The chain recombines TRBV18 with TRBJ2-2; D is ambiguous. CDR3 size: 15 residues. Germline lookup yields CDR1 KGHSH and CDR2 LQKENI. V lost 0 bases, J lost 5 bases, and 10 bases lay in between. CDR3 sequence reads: CASSPPLAGTGELFF. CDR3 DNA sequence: TGTGCCAGCTCACCACCGCTGGCTGGGACCGGGGAGCTGTTTTTT.

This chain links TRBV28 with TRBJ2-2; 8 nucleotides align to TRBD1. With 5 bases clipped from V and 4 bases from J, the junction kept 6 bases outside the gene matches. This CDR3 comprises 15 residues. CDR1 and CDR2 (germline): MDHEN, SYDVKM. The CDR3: CASSLPDRVTGELFF. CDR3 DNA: TGTGCCAGCAGTCTTCCGGACAGGGTCACCGGGGAGCTGTTTTTT.

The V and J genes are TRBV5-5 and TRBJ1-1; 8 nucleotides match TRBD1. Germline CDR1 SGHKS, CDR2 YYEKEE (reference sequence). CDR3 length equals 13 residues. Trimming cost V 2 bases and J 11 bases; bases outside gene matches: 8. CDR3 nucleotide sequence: TGTGCCAGCAGCTTTTACATACAGGGGGGTGCTTTCTTT. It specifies CASSFYIQGGAFF.

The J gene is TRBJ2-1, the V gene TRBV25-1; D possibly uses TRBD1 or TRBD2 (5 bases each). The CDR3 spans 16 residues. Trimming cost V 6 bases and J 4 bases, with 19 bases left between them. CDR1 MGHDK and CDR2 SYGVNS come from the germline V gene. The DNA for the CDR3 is TGTGCCAGCAGCTCCCGGCGGCTAGCAGGGTACAATGAGCAGTTCTTC. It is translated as CASSSRRLAGYNEQFF.

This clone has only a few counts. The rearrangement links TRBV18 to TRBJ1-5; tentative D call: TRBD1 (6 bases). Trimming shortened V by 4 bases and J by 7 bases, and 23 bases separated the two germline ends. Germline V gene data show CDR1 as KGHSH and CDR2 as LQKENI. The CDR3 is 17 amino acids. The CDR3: CASSQKGGALFGQPQHF. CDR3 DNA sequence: TGTGCCAGCTCACAAAAAGGGGGGGCGCTTTTTGGACAGCCCCAGCATTTT.

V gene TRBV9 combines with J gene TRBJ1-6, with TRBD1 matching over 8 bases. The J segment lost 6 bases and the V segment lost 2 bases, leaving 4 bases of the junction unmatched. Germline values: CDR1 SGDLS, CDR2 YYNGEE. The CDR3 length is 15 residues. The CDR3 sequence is CASSVTGQANSPLHF. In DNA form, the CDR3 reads TGTGCCAGCAGCGTTACGGGACAGGCTAATTCACCCCTCCACTTT.

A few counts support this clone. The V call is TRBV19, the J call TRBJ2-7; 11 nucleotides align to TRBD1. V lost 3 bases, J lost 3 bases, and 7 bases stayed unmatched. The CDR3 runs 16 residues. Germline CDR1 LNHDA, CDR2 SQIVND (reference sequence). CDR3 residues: CASSILLGQGGYEQYF. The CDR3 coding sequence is TGTGCCAGTAGTATTCTTCTGGGACAGGGGGGCTACGAGCAGTACTTC.

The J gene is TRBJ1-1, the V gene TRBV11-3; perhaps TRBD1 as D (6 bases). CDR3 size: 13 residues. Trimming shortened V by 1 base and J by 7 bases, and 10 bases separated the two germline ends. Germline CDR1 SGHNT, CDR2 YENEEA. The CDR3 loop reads CASSLGGGIEAFF. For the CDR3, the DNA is TGTGCCAGCAGCTTAGGAGGGGGGATTGAAGCTTTCTTT.

CDR3 in DNA: TGTGCCAGCTACCCTAGCGGGAGCTCCTACAATGAGCAGTTCTTC. Protein: CASYPSGSSYNEQFF. V and J are TRBV25-1 and TRBJ2-1; 10 nucleotides agree with TRBD2. V gave up 8 bases and J gave up 0 bases; unmatched junction bases: 4. CDR1 is MGHDK and CDR2 is SYGVNS in the germline V gene. This CDR3 region has 15 residues.

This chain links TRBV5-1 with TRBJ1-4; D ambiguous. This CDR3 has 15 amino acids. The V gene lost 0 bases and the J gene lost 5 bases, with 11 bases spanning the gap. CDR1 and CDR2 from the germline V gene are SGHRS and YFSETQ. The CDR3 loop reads CASSLGRQPNEKLFF. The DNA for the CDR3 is TGCGCCAGCAGCTTGGGAAGGCAGCCGAATGAAAAACTGTTTTTT.

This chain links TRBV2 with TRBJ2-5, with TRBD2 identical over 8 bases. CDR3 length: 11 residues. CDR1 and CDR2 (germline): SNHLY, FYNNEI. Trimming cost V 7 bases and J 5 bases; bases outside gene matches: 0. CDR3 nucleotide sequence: TGTGCCAGCAAGCGGGGGGAGACCCAGTACTTC. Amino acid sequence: CASKRGETQYF.

CDR3 region: CASSGRDRSSYEQYF. In nucleotides, the CDR3 is TGTGCCAGCAGTGGGAGGGACCGAAGCTCCTACGAGCAGTACTTC. The rearrangement joins TRBV28 to TRBJ2-7; 7 bases line up with TRBD2. Germline trimming cut 5 bases from V and 0 bases from J; bases unmatched to any gene: 7. CDR1 is MDHEN, CDR2 SYDVKM, per germline. The CDR3 contains 15 residues.

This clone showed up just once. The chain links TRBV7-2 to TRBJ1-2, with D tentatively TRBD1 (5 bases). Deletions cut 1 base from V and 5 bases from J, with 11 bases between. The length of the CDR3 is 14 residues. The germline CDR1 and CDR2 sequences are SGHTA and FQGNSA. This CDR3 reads CASSLDGAAYGYTF. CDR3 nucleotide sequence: TGTGCCAGCAGCTTAGACGGGGCCGCTTATGGCTACACCTTC.